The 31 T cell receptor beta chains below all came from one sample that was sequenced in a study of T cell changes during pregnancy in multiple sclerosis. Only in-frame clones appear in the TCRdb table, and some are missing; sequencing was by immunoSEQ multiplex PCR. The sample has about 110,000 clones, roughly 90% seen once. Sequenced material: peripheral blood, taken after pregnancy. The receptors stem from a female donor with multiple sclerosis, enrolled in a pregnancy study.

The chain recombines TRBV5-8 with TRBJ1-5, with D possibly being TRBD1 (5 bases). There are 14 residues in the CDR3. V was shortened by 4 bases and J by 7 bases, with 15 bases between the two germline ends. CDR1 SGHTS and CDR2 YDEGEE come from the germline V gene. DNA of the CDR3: TGTGCCAGCAGCCCCCAGGGCAGGGCCCAGCCCCAGCATTTT. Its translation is CASSPQGRAQPQHF.

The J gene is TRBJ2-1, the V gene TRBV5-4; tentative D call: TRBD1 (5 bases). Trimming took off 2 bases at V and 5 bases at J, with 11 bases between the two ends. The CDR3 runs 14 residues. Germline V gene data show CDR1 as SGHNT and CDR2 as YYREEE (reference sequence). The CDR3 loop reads CASSFPTRDNEQFF. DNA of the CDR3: TGTGCCAGCAGCTTCCCCACCAGGGACAATGAGCAGTTCTTC.

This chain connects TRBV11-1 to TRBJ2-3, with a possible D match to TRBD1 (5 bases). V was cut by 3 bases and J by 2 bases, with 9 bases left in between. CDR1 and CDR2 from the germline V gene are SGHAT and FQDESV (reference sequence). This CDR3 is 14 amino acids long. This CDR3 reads CASSLSGNTDTQYF. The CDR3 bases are TGTGCCAGCAGCTTGTCAGGGAACACAGATACGCAGTATTTT.

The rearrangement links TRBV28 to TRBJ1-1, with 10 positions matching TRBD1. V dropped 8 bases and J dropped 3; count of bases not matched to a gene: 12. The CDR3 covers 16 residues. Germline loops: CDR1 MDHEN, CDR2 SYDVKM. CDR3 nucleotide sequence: TGTGCCAGCGGCCGACCGACCGGGACAGGGGACACTGAAGCTTTCTTT. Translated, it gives CASGRPTGTGDTEAFF.

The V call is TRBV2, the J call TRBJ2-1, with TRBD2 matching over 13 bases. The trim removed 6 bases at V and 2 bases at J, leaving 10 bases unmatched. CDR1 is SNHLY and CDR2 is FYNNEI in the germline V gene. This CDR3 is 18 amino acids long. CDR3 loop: CASSGTSGALSTYNEQFF. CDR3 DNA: TGTGCCAGCAGCGGGACTAGCGGGGCTCTGAGCACCTACAATGAGCAGTTCTTC.

The chain's CDR3 is CASSMRPYTEAFF. In DNA form, the CDR3 reads TGTGCCAGCAGCATGAGGCCCTACACTGAAGCTTTCTTT. The chain joins TRBV11-3 to TRBJ1-1, with D uncertain. The V end lost 5 bases, the J end lost 3 bases, and 10 bases lay between the germline ends. The CDR3 is made up of 13 amino acids. The V gene's germline CDR1 is SGHNT and CDR2 YENEEA.

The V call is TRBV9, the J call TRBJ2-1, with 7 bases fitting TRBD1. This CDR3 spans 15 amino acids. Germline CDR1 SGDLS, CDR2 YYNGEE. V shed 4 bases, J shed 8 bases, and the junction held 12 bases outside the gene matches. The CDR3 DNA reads TGTGCCAGCAGCCCCCGAGACAGGGTTCTCGATGAGCAGTTCTTC. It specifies CASSPRDRVLDEQFF.

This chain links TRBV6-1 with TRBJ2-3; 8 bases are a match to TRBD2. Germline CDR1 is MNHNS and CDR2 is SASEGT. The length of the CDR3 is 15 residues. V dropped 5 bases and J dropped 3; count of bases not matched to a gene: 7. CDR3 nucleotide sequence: TGTGCCAGCAGTCCCGACGGGAGGGCAACAGATACGCAGTATTTT. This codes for CASSPDGRATDTQYF.

The chain's CDR3 is CASRQGSGNTIYF. The CDR3 region has the DNA TGTGCCAGTAGACAGGGTTCTGGAAACACCATATATTTT. The rearrangement joins TRBV19 to TRBJ1-3; maybe TRBD1 (6 bases). Germline V gene sequence: CDR1 LNHDA, CDR2 SQIVND (reference sequence). Trimming left V 6 bases short and J 1 base short, with 7 bases between. This CDR3 contains 13 residues. Filled out from reference TRBV19 and TRBJ1-3, the complete variable domain reads DGGITQSPKYLFRKEGQNVTLSCEQNLNHDAMYWYRQDPGQGLRLIYYSQIVNDFQKGDIAEGYSVSREKKESFPLTVTSAQKNPTAFYLCASRQGSGNTIYFGEGSWLTVV.

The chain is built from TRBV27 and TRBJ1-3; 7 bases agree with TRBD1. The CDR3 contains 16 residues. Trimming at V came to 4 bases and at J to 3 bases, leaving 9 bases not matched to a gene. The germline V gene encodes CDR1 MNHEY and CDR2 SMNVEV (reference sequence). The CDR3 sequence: CASSSPGQERGNTIYF. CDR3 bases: TGTGCCAGCAGTTCCCCTGGACAGGAGCGTGGAAACACCATATATTTT.

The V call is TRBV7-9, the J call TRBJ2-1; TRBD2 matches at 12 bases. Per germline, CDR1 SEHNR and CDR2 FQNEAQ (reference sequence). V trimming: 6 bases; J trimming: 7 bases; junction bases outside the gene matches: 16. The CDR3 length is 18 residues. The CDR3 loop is CASSTAAGLAGIRNEQFF. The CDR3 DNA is TGTGCCAGCAGTACTGCCGCAGGACTAGCGGGAATTAGAAATGAGCAGTTCTTC.

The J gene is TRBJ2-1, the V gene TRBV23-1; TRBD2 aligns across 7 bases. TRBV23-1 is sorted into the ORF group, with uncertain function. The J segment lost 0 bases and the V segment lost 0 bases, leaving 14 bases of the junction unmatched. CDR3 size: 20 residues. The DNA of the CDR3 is TGCGCCAGCAGTCAATCGATAGTAGCGGGCACCTCTAGCTCCTACAATGAGCAGTTCTTC. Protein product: CASSQSIVAGTSSSYNEQFF.

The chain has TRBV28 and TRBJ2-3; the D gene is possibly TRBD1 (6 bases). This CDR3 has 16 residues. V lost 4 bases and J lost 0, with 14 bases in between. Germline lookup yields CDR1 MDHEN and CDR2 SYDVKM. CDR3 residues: CASSSRTGISTDTQYF. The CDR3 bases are TGTGCCAGCAGTTCCCGTACAGGGATAAGCACAGATACGCAGTATTTT.

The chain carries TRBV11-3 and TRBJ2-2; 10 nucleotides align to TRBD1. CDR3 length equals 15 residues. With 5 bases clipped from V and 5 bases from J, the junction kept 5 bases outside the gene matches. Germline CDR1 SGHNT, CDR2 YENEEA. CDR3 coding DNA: TGTGCCAGCAGCCGAACGGGACAGGGGACCGGGGAGCTGTTTTTT. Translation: CASSRTGQGTGELFF.

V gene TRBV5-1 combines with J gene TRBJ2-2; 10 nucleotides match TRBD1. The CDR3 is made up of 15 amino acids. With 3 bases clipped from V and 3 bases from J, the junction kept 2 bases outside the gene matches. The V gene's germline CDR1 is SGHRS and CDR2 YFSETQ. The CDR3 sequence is CASSSGQGDTGELFF. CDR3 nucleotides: TGCGCCAGCAGCTCAGGACAGGGGGACACCGGGGAGCTGTTTTTT.

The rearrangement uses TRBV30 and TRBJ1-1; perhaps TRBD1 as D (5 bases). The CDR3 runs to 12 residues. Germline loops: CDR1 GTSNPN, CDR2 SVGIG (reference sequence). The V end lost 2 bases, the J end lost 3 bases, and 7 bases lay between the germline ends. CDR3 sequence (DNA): TGTGCCTGGAGTACCAGGGACACTGAAGCTTTCTTT. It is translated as CAWSTRDTEAFF.

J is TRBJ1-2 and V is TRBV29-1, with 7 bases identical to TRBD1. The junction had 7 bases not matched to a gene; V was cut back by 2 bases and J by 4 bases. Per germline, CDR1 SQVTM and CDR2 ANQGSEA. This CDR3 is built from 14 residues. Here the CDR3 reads CSVEPQGEVYGYTF. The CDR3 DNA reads TGCAGCGTTGAACCGCAGGGGGAAGTCTATGGCTACACCTTC.

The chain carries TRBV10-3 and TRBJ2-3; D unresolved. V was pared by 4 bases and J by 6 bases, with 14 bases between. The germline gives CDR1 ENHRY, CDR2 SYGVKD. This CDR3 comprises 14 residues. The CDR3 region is CAISAESQLDTQYF. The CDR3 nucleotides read TGTGCCATCAGTGCCGAATCTCAACTGGATACGCAGTATTTT.

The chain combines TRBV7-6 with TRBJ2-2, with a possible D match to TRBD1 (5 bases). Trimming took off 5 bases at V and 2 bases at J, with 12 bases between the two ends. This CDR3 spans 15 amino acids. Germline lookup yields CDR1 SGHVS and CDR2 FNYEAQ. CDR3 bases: TGTGCCAGCAGCCCTCGACAGATAAACACCGGGGAGCTGTTTTTT. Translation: CASSPRQINTGELFF.

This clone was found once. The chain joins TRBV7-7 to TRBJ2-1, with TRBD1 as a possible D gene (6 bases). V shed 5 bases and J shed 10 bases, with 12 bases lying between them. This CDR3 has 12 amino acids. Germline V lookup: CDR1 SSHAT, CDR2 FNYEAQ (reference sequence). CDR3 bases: TGTGCCAGCAGCCCGACAGGTGACGAGCAGTTCTTC. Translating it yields CASSPTGDEQFF.

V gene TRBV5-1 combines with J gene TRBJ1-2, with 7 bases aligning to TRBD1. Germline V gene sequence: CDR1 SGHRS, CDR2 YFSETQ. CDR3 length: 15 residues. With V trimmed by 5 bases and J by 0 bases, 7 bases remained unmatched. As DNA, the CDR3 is TGCGCCAGCAGACCCGGGACAGCCTCTAACTATGGCTACACCTTC. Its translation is CASRPGTASNYGYTF.

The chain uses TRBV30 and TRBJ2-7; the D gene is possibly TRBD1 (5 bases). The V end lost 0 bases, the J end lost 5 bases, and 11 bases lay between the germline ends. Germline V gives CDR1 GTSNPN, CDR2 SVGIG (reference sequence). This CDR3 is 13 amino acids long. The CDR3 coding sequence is TGTGCCTGGAGTGTACGGCTGACAGACGAGCAGTACTTC. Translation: CAWSVRLTDEQYF.

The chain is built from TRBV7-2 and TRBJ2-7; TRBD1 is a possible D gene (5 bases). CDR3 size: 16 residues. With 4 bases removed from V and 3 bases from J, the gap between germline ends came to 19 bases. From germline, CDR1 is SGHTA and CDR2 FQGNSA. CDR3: CASSSQQATPIYEQYF. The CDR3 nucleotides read TGTGCCAGCAGCTCCCAACAGGCCACCCCGATCTACGAGCAGTACTTC.

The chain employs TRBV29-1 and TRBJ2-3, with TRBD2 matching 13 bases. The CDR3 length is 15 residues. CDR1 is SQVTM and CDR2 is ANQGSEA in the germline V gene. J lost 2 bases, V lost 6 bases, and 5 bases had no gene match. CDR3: CSVLGLAGNTDTQYF. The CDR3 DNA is TGCAGCGTGCTGGGACTAGCGGGAAACACAGATACGCAGTATTTT.

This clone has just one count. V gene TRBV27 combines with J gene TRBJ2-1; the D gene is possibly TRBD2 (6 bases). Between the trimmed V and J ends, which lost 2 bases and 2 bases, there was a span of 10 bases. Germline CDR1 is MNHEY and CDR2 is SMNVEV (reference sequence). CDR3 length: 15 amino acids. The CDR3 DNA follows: TGTGCCAGCAGTTTAACACTAGCCCCCTACAATGAGCAGTTCTTC. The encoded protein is CASSLTLAPYNEQFF.

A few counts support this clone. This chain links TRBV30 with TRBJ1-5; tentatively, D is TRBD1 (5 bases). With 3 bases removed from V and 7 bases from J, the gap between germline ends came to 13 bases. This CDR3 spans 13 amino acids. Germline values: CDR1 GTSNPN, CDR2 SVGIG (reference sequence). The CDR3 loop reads CAWSQGTGQPQHF. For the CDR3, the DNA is TGTGCCTGGAGCCAGGGTACAGGACAGCCCCAGCATTTT.

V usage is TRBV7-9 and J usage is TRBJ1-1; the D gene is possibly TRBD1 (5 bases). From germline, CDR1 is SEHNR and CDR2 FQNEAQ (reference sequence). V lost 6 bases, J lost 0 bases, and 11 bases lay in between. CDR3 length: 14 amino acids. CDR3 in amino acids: CASSLDMLNTEAFF. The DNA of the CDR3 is TGTGCCAGCAGTTTGGACATGTTGAACACTGAAGCTTTCTTT.

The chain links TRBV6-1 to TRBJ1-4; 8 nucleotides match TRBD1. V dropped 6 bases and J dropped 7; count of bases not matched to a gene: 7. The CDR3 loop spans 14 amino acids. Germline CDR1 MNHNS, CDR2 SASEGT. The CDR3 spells CASRETGAGEKLFF. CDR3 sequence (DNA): TGTGCCAGCAGGGAGACAGGGGCGGGTGAAAAACTGTTTTTT.

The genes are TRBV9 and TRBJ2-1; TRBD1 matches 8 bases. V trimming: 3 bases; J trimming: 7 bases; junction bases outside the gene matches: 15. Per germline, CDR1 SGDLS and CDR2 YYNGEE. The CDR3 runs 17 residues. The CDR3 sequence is CASSATGGQGAMNEQFF. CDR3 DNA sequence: TGTGCCAGCAGCGCCACAGGTGGGCAGGGGGCGATGAATGAGCAGTTCTTC.

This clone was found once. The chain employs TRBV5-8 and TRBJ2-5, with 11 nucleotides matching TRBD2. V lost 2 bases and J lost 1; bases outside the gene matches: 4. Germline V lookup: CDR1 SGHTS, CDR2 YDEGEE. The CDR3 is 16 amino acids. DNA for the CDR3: TGTGCCAGCAGCTTCGGGACTAGCGGCACCCAAGAGACCCAGTACTTC. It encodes CASSFGTSGTQETQYF.

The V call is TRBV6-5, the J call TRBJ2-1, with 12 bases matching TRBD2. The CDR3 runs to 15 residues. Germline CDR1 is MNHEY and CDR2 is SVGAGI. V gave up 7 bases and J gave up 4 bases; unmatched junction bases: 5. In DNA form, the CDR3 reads TGTGCCAGCACCGCGACTAGCGGGGGATACAATGAGCAGTTCTTC. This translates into CASTATSGGYNEQFF.